The present entry profiles one TCR beta chain with its context. Its antigen is unidentified. At one of its ends the junction is not consistent with the germline gene, which may arise from a read error. The source of the sample is a study of blood T cells in healthy people across ages. Study outcomes and limitations: Reliance upon unsorted PBMCs precluded definitive naive versus antigen-experienced comparison. As age increased, TCR beta diversity per million T cells fell in a roughly linear fashion. The long-lived group displayed more naive CD4+ cells, plus higher diversity, than the aged donors did. Underestimates were what the diversity estimates from one million T cells were considered to be.

The CDR3 contains 16 residues. CDR1 is MDHEN and CDR2 is SYDVKM in the germline V gene. The use of a sample-barcoded 5' primer and a J-beta primer mix characterized a second PCR of roughly 6 to 11 cycles. TCRdb re-derived calls from the 5' RACE reads in MiXCR, one entry per CDR3 protein. The sample contains about 620,000 distinct CDR3 sequences, 20% to 25% of which appear only once. Sequenced: blood. This rearrangement joins TRBV28 to TRBJ2-5; the match to TRBD1 covers 7 bases. The clonotype comes from a man between 65 and 85 years old in good health. CDR3 in amino acids: CASSYPRTGQREAQYF. Written as DNA, the CDR3 is TGTGCCAGCAGTTACCCCCGGACAGGACAAAGAGAGGCCCAGTACTTC. The variable domain in full, with the rest retrieved from reference TRBV28 and TRBJ2-5, is DVKVTQSSRYLVKRTGEKVFLECVQDMDHENMFWYRQDPGLGLRLIYFSYDVKMKEKGDIPEGYSVSREKKERFSLILESASTNQTSMYLCASSYPRTGQREAQYFGPGTRLLVL.